Sequencing of this T cell receptor (beta chain) was carried out in a study of cytomegalovirus exposure and HLA in healthy donors (dated by TCRdb to about 2017). Turning to the overall study: The roughly 700 repertoires of the first cohort and the 120 or so validation repertoires were produced on the same platform, according to a later analysis. Along with the roughly 670-subject first cohort, a separate validation cohort of around 110 different subjects was used. The aim of the study was to test whether cataloging public T cell receptors could identify signatures of past pathogen exposure. To predict cytomegalovirus infection status, the study brought together high-throughput TCR immunosequencing, statistical association of individual TCRs with disease status, and machine learning. The research as a whole found: The validation cohort had no HLA typing available for a later analysis, so co-occurrence within that cohort was assessed over all 120 or so repertoires. Cytomegalovirus status was reported to be diagnosed by the classifier with high specificity and sensitivity in both the original and validation cohorts. In a later analysis, TCRs clustered in the first cohort were found to also tend to co-occur in the roughly 120 validation repertoires, with about 94% of cluster scores above 0. Across donors, most TCR sequences were observed very rarely, whereas some public TCRs were present in many individuals. The study listed 150 to 200 TCR beta chains as associated with cytomegalovirus. According to the authors, the approach could potentially be generalized to other disease states and immunological phenotypes. Three of the identified cytomegalovirus-associated TCR beta chains were confirmed in vitro to be specific for cytomegalovirus antigens.

Counted from cysteine to phenylalanine, this CDR3 has 13 amino acids. The CDR3 DNA has 39 bases and is translated from base 1. The germline V gene (reference sequence) specifies MNHNY as CDR1 and SVGAGI as CDR2. The V end gives up 7 bases and the J end 8 bases, leaving 9 bases in the junction not matched to a gene. Donors formed part of the validation cohort, which comprised 120 subjects and was distinct from the first cohort of under 850 subjects. As concerns this clone: Its recognized antigen is unknown. Base qualities are not recorded, but no much larger clone differs from it by a single base.

Library preparation was by the immunoSEQ multiplex PCR assay. In the authors' own workflow: A statistical classification framework was developed to diagnose cytomegalovirus status using the catalog of TCR beta chain sequences. This immuneACCESS table, as held by TCRdb, lists in-frame sequences with V and J called but not all clones. Of the missing ones, under half trace to an unresolved V gene in checked studies; the others have no known cause. For V, J and clone size, that table is used; D and trimming come from the DNA. This sample comprises 60,000 to 90,000 clones, 94% of them detected only once. The top ten clones comprise approximately 0.59% of the sample.

The receptor was derived from a young woman in good health and CMV-seronegative. Sample: PBMCs. The sequence is built from TRBV6-6 and TRBJ2-3; 7 bases in the middle match TRBD2. The DNA is as follows: TGTGCCAGCACCCCCCGGGGAGGGGCTACGCAGTATTTT. It specifies CASTPRGGATQYF.